This T cell receptor beta chain was profiled in a study of cytomegalovirus exposure and HLA in healthy donors. Study conclusions and caveats: Cytomegalovirus-associated status was assigned to 164 TCR beta chains. Researchers reported in a later analysis that common viral pathogens appeared linked to several top clusters.

Donors likely had unrecorded immune exposures despite being nominally healthy when sampled. In the PCR, 60 Vbeta and 13 Jbeta primers were used. The protocol was immunoSEQ multiplex PCR, while the TCRdb copy is restricted to in-frame clones and leaves out a portion. The sample carries roughly 130,000 clones, around three quarters recorded once. Concerning this clone itself: What it binds is not known.

CDR1 and CDR2 from the germline V gene are MNHNS and SASEGT. CDR3 size: 12 residues. Trimming removed 5 bases at V and 6 bases at J, with 10 bases between. This chain links TRBV6-1 with TRBJ1-2, with a weak D call TRBD1 (5 bases). The TCR comes from a man aged 30 to 45 in good health and CMV-seronegative. Material for sequencing was PBMCs. As DNA, the CDR3 is TGTGCCAGCAGTTCACAGGCTGATGGCTACACCTTC. Amino acid sequence: CASSSQADGYTF.